This is a list of T cell receptor beta chains from one sample in a study of immune heterogeneity within non-small cell lung tumors. A single record per CDR3 protein comes from TCRdb applying MiXCR to the multiplex PCR reads. Of some 9,800 distinct CDR3 sequences in the sample, over 15% were seen once. The sequenced material came from lung tumor tissue. The receptor source for this set is a man aged 35 to 55 with non-small cell lung cancer. The CDR3 runs from the conserved cysteine through the conserved F or W.

TRBJ2-3	TRBV19	CASSQGYGGTDTQYF
TRBJ2-2	TRBV6-1	CASNSGLAGNTGELFF
TRBJ1-4	TRBV11-2	CASSLAYTQGPNEKLFF
TRBJ1-5	TRBV28	CASSLMDFYSNQPQHF
TRBJ1-2	TRBV6-4	CASSGQGVVGKVPRANYGYTF
TRBJ2-7	TRBV20-1	CSAGGHGIVGEQYF
TRBJ2-7	TRBV28	CASSFEYEQYF
TRBJ1-1	TRBV19	CASTLSSIWENTEAFF
TRBJ2-1	TRBV20-1	CSARTGTAANEQFF
TRBJ1-6	TRBV11-2	CASSSGTYNSPLHF
TRBJ2-5	TRBV7-9	CASSLLQETQYF
TRBJ1-5	TRBV20-1	CSARLQGAGQPQHF
TRBJ1-2	TRBV6-1	CASSDRAGGYTF
TRBJ2-3	TRBV19	CASSIGGNTDTQYF
TRBJ2-7	TRBV27	CASSLLGRDRLRRTYEQYF
TRBJ2-5	TRBV20-1	CSAKRDRAKTQYF
TRBJ1-1	TRBV5-1	CASSGGGTEAFF